A single sample gave rise to the 13 T cell receptor beta chains below, sequenced in a study of T cell changes during pregnancy in multiple sclerosis. Repertoires were generated with immunoSEQ multiplex PCR, while TCRdb's copy carries only in-frame clones and drops some. Of 85,000 to 130,000 clones in the sample, 94% are singletons; the top ten hold about 0.9%. This specimen consisted of peripheral blood, obtained before pregnancy. The receptors were gathered from a female donor with multiple sclerosis, enrolled in a pregnancy study.

The chain employs TRBV7-9 and TRBJ2-5; D perhaps matches TRBD2 (6 bases). This CDR3 has 14 residues. V lost 0 bases and J lost 2, with 7 bases in between. CDR1 and CDR2 from the germline V gene are SEHNR and FQNEAQ (reference sequence). The CDR3 spells CASSLARDQETQYF. The CDR3 DNA reads TGTGCCAGCAGCTTAGCGCGGGATCAAGAGACCCAGTACTTC. The whole variable domain, filled in from reference TRBV7-9 and TRBJ2-5, reads DTGVSQNPRHKITKRGQNVTFRCDPISEHNRLYWYRQTLGQGPEFLTYFQNEAQLEKSRLLSDRFSAERPKGSFSTLEIQRTEQGDSAMYLCASSLARDQETQYFGPGTRLLVL.

A note on this clone: Additional DNA sequences in this sample encode the identical CDR3. The V call is TRBV6-5, the J call TRBJ2-3; unclear D gene. V was shortened by 2 bases and J by 2 bases, with 5 bases between the two germline ends. Germline V gene lookup returns CDR1 MNHEY and CDR2 SVGAGI. The CDR3 is 13 residues long. The DNA for the CDR3 is TGTGCCAGCAGTTACCAGAACACAGATACGCAGTATTTT. This codes for CASSYQNTDTQYF.

This clone showed up just once. This chain uses TRBV7-9 with TRBJ1-2, with 9 nucleotides matching TRBD1. With 5 bases clipped from V and 8 bases from J, the junction kept 9 bases outside the gene matches. Looked up from germline, CDR1 is SEHNR and CDR2 is FQNEAQ (reference sequence). CDR3 length: 14 amino acids. As DNA, the CDR3 is TGTGCCAGCAGCCTACGGGACAGGGCAAAAGGCTACACCTTC. This translates into CASSLRDRAKGYTF.

The genes are TRBV5-8 and TRBJ1-1; the D gene is possibly TRBD1 (6 bases). Trimming shortened V by 4 bases and J by 5 bases, and 15 bases separated the two germline ends. Germline V lookup: CDR1 SGHTS, CDR2 YDEGEE. This CDR3 contains 14 residues. This CDR3 is CASSTWPGETEAFF. CDR3 sequence (DNA): TGTGCCAGCAGCACCTGGCCAGGGGAAACTGAAGCTTTCTTT.

This chain links TRBV4-1 with TRBJ2-7; TRBD1 agrees at 9 bases. The junction had 7 bases not matched to a gene; V was cut back by 0 bases and J by 1 base. The CDR3 contains 17 residues. The V gene's germline CDR1 is MGHRA and CDR2 YSYEKL. The CDR3 DNA is TGCGCCAGCAGCCAAGACGGAGCAGGGACAGGGTCCTACGAGCAGTACTTC. Amino acids: CASSQDGAGTGSYEQYF.

This rearrangement joins TRBV11-2 to TRBJ1-2, with D perhaps matching TRBD1 (5 bases). CDR1 and CDR2 from the germline V gene are SGHAT and FQNNGV. This CDR3 has 15 amino acids. V was trimmed by 1 base and J by 4 bases, leaving 13 bases between them. CDR3 coding DNA: TGTGCCAGCAGCTTAGGCTCAGGGTGGGCCTATGGCTACACCTTC. Its protein is CASSLGSGWAYGYTF.

This clone appeared a few times. This chain joins TRBV19 and TRBJ2-1; 8 nucleotides align to TRBD2. Germline CDR1 reads LNHDA; CDR2 reads SQIVND (reference sequence). CDR3 length: 14 amino acids. The V segment lost 3 bases and the J segment 3 bases; nucleotides outside the gene matches: 1. The CDR3 bases are TGTGCCAGTAGTATGGGGACTAGCTACAATGAGCAGTTCTTC. Its translation: CASSMGTSYNEQFF.

The rearrangement joins TRBV9 to TRBJ2-7; 8 nucleotides match TRBD2. There are 17 residues in the CDR3. Trimming at V came to 0 bases and at J to 5 bases, leaving 13 bases not matched to a gene. Germline V gene sequence: CDR1 SGDLS, CDR2 YYNGEE. The CDR3 sequence is CASSVDPPGGIYNEQYF. CDR3 nucleotides: TGTGCCAGCAGCGTAGATCCCCCGGGAGGGATTTACAACGAGCAGTACTTC.

In DNA form, the CDR3 reads TGTGCCAGAGTACCCCGGACAGGGGACGAGGCGGGCAATCAGCCCCAGCATTTT. Translation gives CARVPRTGDEAGNQPQHF. The chain couples TRBV6-4 to TRBJ1-5, with 9 bases lining up with TRBD1. V dropped 9 bases and J dropped 2; count of bases not matched to a gene: 17. Germline V gene data show CDR1 as MRHNA and CDR2 as SNTAGT. This CDR3 has 18 amino acids.

This clone was seen just once. The chain recombines TRBV28 with TRBJ2-7; TRBD2 matches 7 bases. The J segment lost 0 bases and the V segment lost 7 bases, leaving 3 bases of the junction unmatched. Per the germline V gene, CDR1 is MDHEN and CDR2 is SYDVKM. This CDR3 has 13 amino acids. Written as DNA, the CDR3 is TGTGCCAGCACAGTAGCGGGCTCCTACGAGCAGTACTTC. Translation: CASTVAGSYEQYF.

The chain has TRBV5-6 and TRBJ2-7; D might be TRBD2 (6 bases). Looked up from germline, CDR1 is SGHDT and CDR2 is YYEEEE. Trimming took off 1 base at V and 5 bases at J, with 7 bases between the two ends. The CDR3 consists of 12 residues. CDR3 DNA: TGTGCCAGCAGCTTGTGGGGGGACGAGCAGTACTTC. Its translation: CASSLWGDEQYF.

As DNA, the CDR3 is TGTGCCAGCAGTGCTTCACTAGCGGGAGGCGATGAGCAGTTCTTC. This encodes CASSASLAGGDEQFF. The V call is TRBV6-4, the J call TRBJ2-1, with 12 bases lining up with TRBD2. Unmatched junction bases numbered 6, after V lost 4 bases and J lost 8 bases. The CDR3 covers 15 residues. Germline V CDR1 and CDR2: MRHNA, SNTAGT.

The chain recombines TRBV4-3 with TRBJ2-7, with TRBD2 identical over 12 bases. Germline-derived CDR1 and CDR2 are LGHNA and YSLEER. This CDR3 comprises 15 residues. With V trimmed by 4 bases and J by 5 bases, 6 bases remained unmatched. CDR3 amino acids: CASSPSSGRAHEQYF. The CDR3 coding sequence is TGCGCCAGCAGCCCTTCTAGCGGGAGGGCCCACGAGCAGTACTTC.